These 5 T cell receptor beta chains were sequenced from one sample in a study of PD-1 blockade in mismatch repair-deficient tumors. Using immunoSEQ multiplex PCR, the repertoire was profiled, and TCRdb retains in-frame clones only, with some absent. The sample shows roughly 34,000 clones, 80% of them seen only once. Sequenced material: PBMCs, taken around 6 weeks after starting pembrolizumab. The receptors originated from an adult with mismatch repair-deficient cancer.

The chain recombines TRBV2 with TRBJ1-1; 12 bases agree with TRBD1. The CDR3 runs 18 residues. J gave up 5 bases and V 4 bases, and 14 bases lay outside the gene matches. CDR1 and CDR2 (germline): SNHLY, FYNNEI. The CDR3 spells CASSVLPGQGAMGTEAFF. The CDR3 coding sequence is TGTGCCAGCAGTGTCCTACCGGGACAGGGGGCGATGGGGACTGAAGCTTTCTTT.

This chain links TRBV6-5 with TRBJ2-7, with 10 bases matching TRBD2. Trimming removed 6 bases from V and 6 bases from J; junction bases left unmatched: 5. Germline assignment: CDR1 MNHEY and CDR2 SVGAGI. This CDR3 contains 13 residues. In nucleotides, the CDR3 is TGTGCCAGCAGGGATAGCGGGAGGTTCGAGCAGTACTTC. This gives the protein CASRDSGRFEQYF.

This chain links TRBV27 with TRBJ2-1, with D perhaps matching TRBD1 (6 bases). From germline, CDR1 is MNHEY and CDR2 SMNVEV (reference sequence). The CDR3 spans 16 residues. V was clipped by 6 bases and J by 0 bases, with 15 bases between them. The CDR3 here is CASSSLGQSSYNEQFF. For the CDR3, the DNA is TGTGCCAGCAGCTCCCTTGGACAGAGCTCCTACAATGAGCAGTTCTTC.

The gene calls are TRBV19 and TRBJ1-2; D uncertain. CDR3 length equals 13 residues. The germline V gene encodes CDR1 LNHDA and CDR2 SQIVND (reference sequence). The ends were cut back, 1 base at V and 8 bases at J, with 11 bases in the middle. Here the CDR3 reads CASSIGVMKGYTF. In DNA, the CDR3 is TGTGCCAGTAGTATAGGCGTAATGAAGGGCTACACCTTC. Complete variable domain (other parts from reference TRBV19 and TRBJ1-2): DGGITQSPKYLFRKEGQNVTLSCEQNLNHDAMYWYRQDPGQGLRLIYYSQIVNDFQKGDIAEGYSVSREKKESFPLTVTSAQKNPTAFYLCASSIGVMKGYTFGSGTRLTVV.

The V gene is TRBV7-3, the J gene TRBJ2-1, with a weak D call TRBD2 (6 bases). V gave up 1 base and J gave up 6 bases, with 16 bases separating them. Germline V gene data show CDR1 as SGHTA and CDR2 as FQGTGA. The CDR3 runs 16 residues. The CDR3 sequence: CASSLKLARGVNEQFF. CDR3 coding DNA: TGTGCCAGCAGCTTAAAGTTGGCACGCGGGGTCAATGAGCAGTTCTTC.